The present entry profiles one T cell receptor (beta chain) with its context. Losses at the gene ends were 5 bases for V and 0 bases for J; bases not matched to a gene: 7. CDR1 and CDR2 (germline): MNHEY, SMNVEV (reference sequence). The CDR3 sequence is 16 residues long. The assay was immunoSEQ multiplex PCR, and TCRdb's table has in-frame clones only and misses some. The table records about 140,000 clones, 77% of them present only once. This sample was taken from a study of cytotoxic CD8 clonotypes in ibrutinib-treated CLL. About the study: The group held 11 relapsed/refractory and 15 treatment-naive patients, with under 18 IGHV unmutated.

The gene calls are TRBV27 and TRBJ1-1; 9 nucleotides line up with TRBD1. This TCR was sampled from a human donor with chronic lymphocytic leukemia. The material sequenced was PBMCs, taken after 12 months of ibrutinib treatment. The CDR3 region has the DNA TGTGCCAGCAGTCTCCTCGGGACAGGGTTGAACACTGAAGCTTTCTTT. It encodes CASSLLGTGLNTEAFF.